This entry describes one TCR beta chain. After removal of 4 bases from V and 4 bases from J, the junction contained 11 bases not matched to a gene. This CDR3 is built from 17 residues. CDR1 KGHDR and CDR2 SFDVKD come from the germline V gene. The data originate from a study of blood T cell repertoires in COVID-19. Across the whole study: The cDNA or gDNA used as material had been derived from T cells, B-cell-depleted T cells, or PBMCs.

In the authors' methods: How many nucleated cells were present was estimated from reference gene primer amplification. The protocol was immunoSEQ multiplex PCR, while the TCRdb copy is restricted to in-frame clones and leaves out a portion. V and J calls and clone size are those listed in that table; D and trimming were worked out from the DNA. Among roughly 240,000 clones listed, about 90% were seen once. The source of this sequence is a man between 50 and 59 years old who had been exposed to COVID-19. What was sequenced was PBMCs or T cells enriched from blood (not recorded which). The gene calls are TRBV24-1 and TRBJ2-3; 9 bases agree with TRBD1. The CDR3 spells CATSDPGQGVGPDTQYF. The CDR3, as DNA: TGTGCCACCAGTGACCCGGGACAGGGAGTTGGCCCAGATACGCAGTATTTT.